This entry lists 18 T cell receptor beta chains sequenced from one sample in a study of control samples from healthy donors and cancer patients. Sequencing used immunoSEQ multiplex PCR; TCRdb keeps in-frame clones, though not all of them. The table lists 150,000 to 200,000 clones, roughly 94% of them singletons, with under 8.5% in the top ten. Specimen: blood. Receptor source: a woman aged 40 to 55 in good health.

This clone showed up just once. The chain uses TRBV6-5 and TRBJ1-6; D remains ambiguous. CDR1 is MNHEY, CDR2 SVGAGI, per germline. V was pared by 8 bases and J by 7 bases, with 9 bases between. The CDR3 is 12 residues long. CDR3 region: CASSKGNSPLHF. Written as DNA, the CDR3 is TGTGCCAGCTCTAAGGGCAATTCACCCCTCCACTTT.

This chain uses TRBV9 with TRBJ1-2; D call uncertain. The V end was cut by 0 bases, the J end by 4 bases, with 13 bases between. The CDR3 length is 15 residues. Germline loops: CDR1 SGDLS, CDR2 YYNGEE. DNA for the CDR3: TGTGCCAGCAGCGTAGCGGGTCAAGGATCCTATGGCTACACCTTC. This gives the protein CASSVAGQGSYGYTF. Together with reference TRBV9 and TRBJ1-2, the CDR3 gives the full variable domain: DSGVTQTPKHLITATGQRVTLRCSPRSGDLSVYWYQQSLDQGLQFLIQYYNGEERAKGNILERFSAQQFPDLHSELNLSSLELGDSALYFCASSVAGQGSYGYTFGSGTRLTVV.

The genes are TRBV27 and TRBJ2-1, with D perhaps TRBD2 (6 bases). This CDR3 region has 13 residues. Trimming left V 6 bases short and J 4 bases short, with 10 bases between. In germline, CDR1 is MNHEY, CDR2 SMNVEV (reference sequence). In DNA, the CDR3 is TGTGCCAGCAGCCTGACTAGATACAATGAGCAGTTCTTC. This codes for CASSLTRYNEQFF.

The table lists this clone with a count of one. The chain has TRBV18 and TRBJ1-3; D gene ambiguous. The germline V gene has CDR1 KGHSH and CDR2 LQKENI. The CDR3 covers 14 residues. V was cut by 2 bases and J by 4 bases, with 9 bases left in between. CDR3 amino acids: CASSPTGLGNTIYF. DNA for the CDR3: TGTGCCAGCTCACCAACGGGTCTCGGAAACACCATATATTTT.

The chain employs TRBV5-4 and TRBJ2-1; TRBD2 matches 8 bases. Trimming removed 7 bases from V and 7 bases from J; junction bases left unmatched: 13. Germline V gives CDR1 SGHNT, CDR2 YYREEE (reference sequence). The CDR3 is 15 amino acids. The DNA of the CDR3 is TGTGCCAGCGGATTGAAGCGGGAGAGGAGGAATGAGCAGTTCTTC. It codes for CASGLKRERRNEQFF.

The V gene is TRBV7-2, the J gene TRBJ1-2; D might be TRBD1 (6 bases). The CDR3 totals 15 residues. V gave up 5 bases and J gave up 4 bases, with 17 bases separating them. Germline CDR1 and CDR2: SGHTA and FQGNSA. The DNA of the CDR3 is TGTGCCAGCAGCCGTGTCCGGAACAGGGCCTATGGCTACACCTTC. The encoded protein is CASSRVRNRAYGYTF.

The gene calls are TRBV5-1 and TRBJ1-1; D is perhaps TRBD1 (6 bases). V was cut by 4 bases and J by 10 bases, with 14 bases left in between. This CDR3 comprises 12 residues. The germline CDR1 and CDR2 sequences are SGHRS and YFSETQ. The CDR3: CASSRDTNVAFF. The CDR3 DNA reads as TGCGCCAGCAGCAGGGACACCAATGTAGCTTTCTTT.

CDR3 in amino acids: CASSPGTGRNQPQHF. For the CDR3, the DNA is TGTGCCAGCAGCCCCGGGACAGGGAGGAATCAGCCCCAGCATTTT. V gene TRBV28 combines with J gene TRBJ1-5, with 9 bases aligning to TRBD1. Trimming removed 6 bases from V and 4 bases from J; junction bases left unmatched: 7. Germline assignment: CDR1 MDHEN and CDR2 SYDVKM. CDR3 size: 15 residues.

V gene TRBV5-1 combines with J gene TRBJ2-7; 7 bases are a match to TRBD1. Per the germline V gene, CDR1 is SGHRS and CDR2 is YFSETQ. V was pared by 4 bases and J by 0 bases, with 7 bases of the junction left unmatched. The length of the CDR3 is 15 residues. CDR3 nucleotides: TGCGCCAGCAGCCCTGGACAGGCTCCCTCCTACGAGCAGTACTTC. Its translation is CASSPGQAPSYEQYF.

Of note for this clone: This specimen includes other DNA sequences encoding the same CDR3. The V and J genes are TRBV12-3 or TRBV12-4 and TRBJ1-1, with D hard to call. This CDR3 contains 12 residues. Trimming took off 3 bases at V and 5 bases at J, with 7 bases between the two ends. Here the CDR3 reads CASSLRRTEAFF. DNA of the CDR3: TGTGCCAGCAGTTTGAGGAGAACTGAAGCTTTCTTT.

The V and J genes are TRBV5-4 and TRBJ2-7, with 8 bases lining up with TRBD1. J lost 7 bases, V lost 4 bases, and 10 bases had no gene match. The CDR3 length is 14 residues. From germline, CDR1 is SGHNT and CDR2 YYREEE (reference sequence). CDR3 in DNA: TGTGCCAGCAGCCCAAGGACAGGGTCCAGGGAGCAGTACTTC. Protein: CASSPRTGSREQYF.

The chain has TRBV6-5 and TRBJ1-1, with TRBD1 identical over 8 bases. The CDR3 has 14 amino acids. With V trimmed by 6 bases and J by 1 base, 4 bases remained unmatched. Per the germline V gene, CDR1 is MNHEY and CDR2 is SVGAGI. CDR3 in DNA: TGTGCCAGCAGCCCGGGACAGGCGAACACTGAAGCTTTCTTT. Protein: CASSPGQANTEAFF.

The J gene is TRBJ1-6, the V gene TRBV13; D not resolved. The CDR3 is made up of 14 amino acids. The V gene lost 0 bases and the J gene lost 7 bases, with 7 bases spanning the gap. Germline-derived CDR1 and CDR2 are PRHDT and FYEKMQ (reference sequence). The CDR3 loop is CASSLGIVNSPLHF. The CDR3 nucleotides read TGTGCCAGCAGCTTAGGCATCGTGAATTCACCCCTCCACTTT.

The chain employs TRBV5-1 and TRBJ1-4, with 7 bases aligning to TRBD1. The CDR3 has 15 amino acids. V lost 4 bases and J lost 8; bases outside the gene matches: 11. CDR1 is SGHRS and CDR2 is YFSETQ in the germline V gene. CDR3 nucleotide sequence: TGCGCCAGCAGCCCATGGACAGGCTCTGGGGAAAAACTGTTTTTT. Protein sequence: CASSPWTGSGEKLFF.

The chain employs TRBV5-8 and TRBJ2-1; D is undetermined. The CDR3 sequence is 11 residues long. Germline V gene data show CDR1 as SGHTS and CDR2 as YDEGEE. Deletions cut 3 bases from V and 9 bases from J, with 7 bases between. The CDR3 DNA follows: TGTGCCAGCAGCTACTCTATTGAGCAGTTCTTC. The encoded protein is CASSYSIEQFF.

The rearrangement joins TRBV29-1 to TRBJ2-3, with 14 bases that match TRBD2. Germline-derived CDR1 and CDR2 are SQVTM and ANQGSEA. The CDR3 contains 14 residues. J lost 1 base, V lost 7 bases, and 1 base had no gene match. CDR3 DNA: TGCAGCGGACTAGCGGGGGGGGGCACAGATACGCAGTATTTT. Translated: CSGLAGGGTDTQYF.

The chain carries TRBV5-1 and TRBJ2-1; 14 bases map to TRBD2. V was clipped by 4 bases and J by 6 bases; unmatched bases: 9. CDR3 size: 17 residues. Germline assignment: CDR1 SGHRS and CDR2 YFSETQ. The CDR3 reads CASSATTGTSGSNEQFF. DNA of the CDR3: TGCGCCAGCAGCGCTACAACTGGGACTAGCGGGAGCAATGAGCAGTTCTTC.

J is TRBJ2-7 and V is TRBV7-6; no reliable D call. From germline, CDR1 is SGHVS and CDR2 FNYEAQ. This CDR3 spans 17 amino acids. V lost 4 bases and J 2 bases, leaving 21 bases between the germline ends. The CDR3 sequence: CASSSKSLYSPTYEQYF. The CDR3 nucleotides are TGTGCCAGCAGCTCAAAAAGTTTGTATTCGCCAACCTACGAGCAGTACTTC.